Described below is a single TCR beta chain sequence and its context. The antigen is undetermined. These data come from a study of T cells expressing NK-cell markers. Study-level background: Of eight sequenced donors, seven were HCMV-seropositive and one HCMV-seronegative. Whole-study findings and limits: For several donors, these clonotypes were likewise the leading ones in the CD3+CD56-NKG2C+ fraction. In a group of about 6 donors, dominant NKG2C+ clonotypes represented roughly 1.0-7.5% of CD8+ T cells.

Germline CDR1 LGHDT, CDR2 YNNKEL (reference sequence). This CDR3 spans 14 amino acids. Template switching by 5'RACE with UMIs generated the TCR beta cDNA. One entry per CDR3 protein, without DNA, is what TCRdb gives after re-calling the 5' RACE reads. This sample's table reports roughly 390,000 distinct CDR3 sequences. What was sequenced was blood T cells: a sorted CD56 or NKG2C T cell subset, CD4+ or CD8+ T cells, or bulk PBMC T cells (not recorded which). This sequence was found in a woman in her 50s in good health. The chain uses TRBV3-1 and TRBJ2-2; there is no DNA to check the TCRdb D call of TRBD1. CDR3 sequence: CASKVKGGTGELFF.